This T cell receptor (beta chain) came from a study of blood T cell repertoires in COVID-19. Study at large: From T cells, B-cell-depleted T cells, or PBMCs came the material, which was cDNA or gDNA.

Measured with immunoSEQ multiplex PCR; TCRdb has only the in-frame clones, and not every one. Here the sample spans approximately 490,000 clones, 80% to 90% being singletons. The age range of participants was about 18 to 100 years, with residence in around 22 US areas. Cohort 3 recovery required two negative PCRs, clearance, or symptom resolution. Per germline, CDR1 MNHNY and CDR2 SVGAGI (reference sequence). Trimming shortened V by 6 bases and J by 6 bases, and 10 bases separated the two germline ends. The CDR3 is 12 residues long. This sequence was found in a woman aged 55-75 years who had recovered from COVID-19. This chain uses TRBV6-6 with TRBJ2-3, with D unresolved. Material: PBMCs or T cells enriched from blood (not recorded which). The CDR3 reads CASSYNRDTQYF. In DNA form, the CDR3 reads TGTGCCAGCAGCTACAACCGGGATACGCAGTATTTT.